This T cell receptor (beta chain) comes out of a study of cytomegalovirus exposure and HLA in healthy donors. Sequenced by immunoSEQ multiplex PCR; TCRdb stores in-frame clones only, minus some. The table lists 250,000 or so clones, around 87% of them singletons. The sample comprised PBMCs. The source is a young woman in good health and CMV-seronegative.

The CDR3 spells CASSARQAGGTDTQYF. The CDR3 nucleotides are TGTGCCAGCAGTGCTCGACAGGCGGGGGGCACAGATACGCAGTATTTT. V gene TRBV2 combines with J gene TRBJ2-3, with D perhaps matching TRBD2 (7 bases). V shed 4 bases and J shed 1 base, with 15 bases lying between them. CDR1 SNHLY and CDR2 FYNNEI come from the germline V gene. There are 16 residues in the CDR3.